This TCR beta chain was recovered during a study of beta chain features in type 1 diabetes. Cells sorted by CD45RO/CCR7/CD25/CD127/CD95/CD27 comprised CD4+ naive, central memory, regulatory and stem cell-like memory cells. CDR3 length: 14 residues. V was pared by 5 bases and J by 1 base, with 2 bases of the junction left unmatched. Germline V gives CDR1 SGHRS, CDR2 YFSETQ. What was sequenced were expressed TCRB transcripts, since all of the isolated RNA had been reverse transcribed. This table comes from immunoSEQ multiplex PCR, and its TCRdb copy is limited to in-frame clones, with some not included. The table lists just over 600,000 clones, about 16% of them singletons, with around 0.1% in the top ten. As concerns this clone: Antigen specificity is unknown.

Study-wide results and limits: People with Type 1 diabetes carried modestly yet significantly shorter TCRB CDR3s in all four CD4+ subsets. For TCRB rearrangement, an influence of HLA type remained unresolved here.

Sequenced sample: naive CD4+ T cells from blood. This chain links TRBV5-1 with TRBJ2-7, with 11 positions matching TRBD2. This clonotype originated in a man between 18 and 29 years old in good health. The CDR3 reads CASSSSGGSYEQYF. For the CDR3, the DNA is TGCGCCAGCAGTTCTAGCGGGGGGTCCTACGAGCAGTACTTC. Full variable domain (remainder filled in from reference TRBV5-1 and TRBJ2-7): KAGVTQTPRYLIKTRGQQVTLSCSPISGHRSVSWYQQTPGQGLQFLFEYFSETQRNKGNFPGRFSGRQFSNSRSEMNVSTLELGDSALYLCASSSSGGSYEQYFGPGTRLTVT.